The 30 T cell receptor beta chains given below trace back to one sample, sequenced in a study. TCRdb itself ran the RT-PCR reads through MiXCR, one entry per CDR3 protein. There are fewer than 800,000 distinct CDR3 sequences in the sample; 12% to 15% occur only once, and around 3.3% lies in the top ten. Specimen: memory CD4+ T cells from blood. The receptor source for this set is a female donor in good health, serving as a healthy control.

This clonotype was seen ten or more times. As DNA, the CDR3 is TGCAGTGCTAGTGGCGGCGGGAGAGAACCCTACGAGCAGTACTTC. Translated: CSASGGGREPYEQYF. The rearrangement uses TRBV20-1 and TRBJ2-7, with TRBD2 identical over 7 bases. After removal of 3 bases from V and 2 bases from J, the junction contained 10 bases not matched to a gene. CDR3 length: 15 residues. Per germline, CDR1 DFQATT and CDR2 SNEGSKA (reference sequence).

The CDR3 loop reads CASSQASILAGGPPQDTQYF. DNA for the CDR3: TGTGCCAGCAGCCAAGCATCGATACTAGCGGGAGGGCCTCCTCAAGATACGCAGTATTTT. The chain recombines TRBV4-2 with TRBJ2-3, with 13 bases matching TRBD2. V lost 1 base, J lost 5 bases, and 15 bases stayed unmatched. The germline CDR1 and CDR2 sequences are LGHNA and YNFKEQ. This CDR3 has 20 amino acids.

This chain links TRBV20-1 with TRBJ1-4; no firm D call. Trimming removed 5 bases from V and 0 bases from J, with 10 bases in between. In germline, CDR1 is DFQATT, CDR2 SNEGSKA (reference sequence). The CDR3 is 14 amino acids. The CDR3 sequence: CSAQKIATNEKLFF. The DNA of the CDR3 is TGCAGTGCTCAAAAGATTGCAACTAATGAAAAACTGTTTTTT.

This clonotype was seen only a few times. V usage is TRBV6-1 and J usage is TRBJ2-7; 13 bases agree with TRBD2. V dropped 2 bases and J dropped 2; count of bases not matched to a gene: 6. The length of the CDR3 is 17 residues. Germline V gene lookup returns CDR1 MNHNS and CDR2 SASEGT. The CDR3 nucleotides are TGTGCCAGCAGTGAAAAACCGGGACTAGCGGGACCCTACGAGCAGTACTTC. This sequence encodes CASSEKPGLAGPYEQYF.

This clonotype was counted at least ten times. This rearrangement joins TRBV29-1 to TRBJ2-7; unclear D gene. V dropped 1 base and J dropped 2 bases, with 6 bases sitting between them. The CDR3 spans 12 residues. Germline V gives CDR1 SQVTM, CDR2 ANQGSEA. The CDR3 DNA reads TGCAGCGTTGAAGGGTACGCCTACGAGCAGTACTTC. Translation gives CSVEGYAYEQYF.

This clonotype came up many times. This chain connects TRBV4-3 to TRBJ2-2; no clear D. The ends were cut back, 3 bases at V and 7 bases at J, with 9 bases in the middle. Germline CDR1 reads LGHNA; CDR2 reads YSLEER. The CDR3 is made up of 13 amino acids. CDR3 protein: CASSQAFSGELFF. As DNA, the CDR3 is TGCGCCAGCAGCCAGGCTTTTAGCGGGGAGCTGTTTTTT.

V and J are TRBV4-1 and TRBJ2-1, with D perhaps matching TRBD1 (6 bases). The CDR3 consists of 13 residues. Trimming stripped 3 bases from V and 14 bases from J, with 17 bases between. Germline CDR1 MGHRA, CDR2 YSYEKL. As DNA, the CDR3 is TGCGCCAGCAGCCAGCAAGCACGGGGACACGAGTTCTTC. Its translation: CASSQQARGHEFF.

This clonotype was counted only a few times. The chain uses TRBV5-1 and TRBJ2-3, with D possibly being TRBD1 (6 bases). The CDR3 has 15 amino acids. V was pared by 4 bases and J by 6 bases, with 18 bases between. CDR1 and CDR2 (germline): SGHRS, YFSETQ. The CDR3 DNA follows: TGCGCCAGCAGCGTGGTAACAGGGCAGGGGGATACGCAGTATTTT. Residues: CASSVVTGQGDTQYF.

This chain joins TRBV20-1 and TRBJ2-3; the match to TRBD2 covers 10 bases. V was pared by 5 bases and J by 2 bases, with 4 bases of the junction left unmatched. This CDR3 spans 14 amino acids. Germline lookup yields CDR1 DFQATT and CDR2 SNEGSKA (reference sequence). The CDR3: CSAGAGGITDTQYF. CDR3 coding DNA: TGCAGTGCTGGAGCGGGGGGGATCACAGATACGCAGTATTTT.

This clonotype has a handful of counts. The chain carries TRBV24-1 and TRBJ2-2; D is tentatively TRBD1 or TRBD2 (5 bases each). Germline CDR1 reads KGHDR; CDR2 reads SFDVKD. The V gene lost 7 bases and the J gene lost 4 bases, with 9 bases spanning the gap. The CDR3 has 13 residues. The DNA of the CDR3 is TGTGCCACCAGAAGGGGAGTCACCGGGGAGCTGTTTTTT. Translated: CATRRGVTGELFF.

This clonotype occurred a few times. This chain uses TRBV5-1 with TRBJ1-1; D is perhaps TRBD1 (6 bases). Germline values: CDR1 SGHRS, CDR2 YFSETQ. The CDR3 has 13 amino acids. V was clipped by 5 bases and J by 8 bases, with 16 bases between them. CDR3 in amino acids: CASSQIGGIEAFF. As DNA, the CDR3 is TGCGCCAGCAGTCAAATAGGGGGTATCGAAGCTTTCTTT.

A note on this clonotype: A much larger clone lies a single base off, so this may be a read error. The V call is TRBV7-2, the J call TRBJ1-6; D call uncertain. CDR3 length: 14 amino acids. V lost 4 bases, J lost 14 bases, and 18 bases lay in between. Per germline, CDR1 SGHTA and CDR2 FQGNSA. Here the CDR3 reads CASSSEVTDSTLHF. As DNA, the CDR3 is TGTGCCAGCAGCTCGGAGGTTACCGACTCAACCCTCCACTTT.

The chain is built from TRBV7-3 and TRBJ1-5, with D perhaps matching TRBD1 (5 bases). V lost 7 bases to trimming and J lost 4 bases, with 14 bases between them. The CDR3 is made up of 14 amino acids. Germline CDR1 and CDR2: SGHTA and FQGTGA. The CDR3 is CASTRGRSNQPQHF. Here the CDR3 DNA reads TGTGCCAGCACAAGGGGACGGTCTAATCAGCCCCAGCATTTT.

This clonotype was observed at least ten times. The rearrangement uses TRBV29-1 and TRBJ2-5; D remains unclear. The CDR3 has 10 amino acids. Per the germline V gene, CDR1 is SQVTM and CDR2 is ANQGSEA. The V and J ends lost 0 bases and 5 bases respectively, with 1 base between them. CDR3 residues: CSVEDETQYF. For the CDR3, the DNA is TGCAGCGTTGAAGACGAGACCCAGTACTTC.

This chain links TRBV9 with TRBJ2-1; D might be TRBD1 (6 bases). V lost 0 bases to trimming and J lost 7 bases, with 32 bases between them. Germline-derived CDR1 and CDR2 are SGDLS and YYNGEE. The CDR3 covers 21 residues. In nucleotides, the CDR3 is TGTGCCAGCAGCGTAGTGATGGCAAGCCTCACCCCTTCCCCTAGGGGGAATGAGCAGTTCTTC. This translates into CASSVVMASLTPSPRGNEQFF.

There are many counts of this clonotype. CDR3 amino acids: CSALLAGDETQYF. The CDR3 DNA is TGCAGCGCCTTACTAGCGGGAGATGAGACCCAGTACTTC. V gene TRBV29-1 combines with J gene TRBJ2-5; 11 bases fit TRBD2. With V trimmed by 7 bases and J by 5 bases, 6 bases remained unmatched. Germline V gives CDR1 SQVTM, CDR2 ANQGSEA. This CDR3 has 13 amino acids.

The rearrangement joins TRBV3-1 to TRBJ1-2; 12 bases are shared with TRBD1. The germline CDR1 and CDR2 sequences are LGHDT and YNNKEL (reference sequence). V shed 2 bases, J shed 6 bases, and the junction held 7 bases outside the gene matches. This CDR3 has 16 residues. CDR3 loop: CASSQPGTGGENGYTF. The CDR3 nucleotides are TGTGCCAGCAGCCAACCCGGGACAGGGGGCGAGAATGGCTACACCTTC.

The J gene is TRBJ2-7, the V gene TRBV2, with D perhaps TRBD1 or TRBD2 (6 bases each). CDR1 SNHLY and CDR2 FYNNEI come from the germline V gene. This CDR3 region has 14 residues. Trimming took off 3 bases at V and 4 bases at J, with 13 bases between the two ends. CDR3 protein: CASSDSGQSYEQYF. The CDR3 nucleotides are TGTGCCAGCAGTGATAGCGGACAGTCTTACGAGCAGTACTTC.

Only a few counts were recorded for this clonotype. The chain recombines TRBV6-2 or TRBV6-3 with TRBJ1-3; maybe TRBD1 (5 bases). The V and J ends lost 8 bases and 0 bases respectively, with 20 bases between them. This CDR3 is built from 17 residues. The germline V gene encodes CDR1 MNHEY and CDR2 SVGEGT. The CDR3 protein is CASGSAPGRLSGNTIYF. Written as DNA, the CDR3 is TGTGCCAGCGGGTCAGCGCCGGGACGGCTCTCTGGAAACACCATATATTTT.

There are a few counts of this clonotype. The CDR3 DNA follows: TGTGCCAGTAGTCTGCTGCTTTGGGACACCGGGGAGCTGTTTTTT. This sequence encodes CASSLLLWDTGELFF. The chain has TRBV19 and TRBJ2-2; D ambiguous. Trimming took 5 bases from V and 3 from J, leaving 13 bases between them. This CDR3 has 15 residues. Per germline, CDR1 LNHDA and CDR2 SQIVND (reference sequence).

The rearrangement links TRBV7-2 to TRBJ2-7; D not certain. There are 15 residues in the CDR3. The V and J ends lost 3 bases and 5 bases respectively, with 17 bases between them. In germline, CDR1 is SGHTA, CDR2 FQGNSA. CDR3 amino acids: CASSLMGSEMDEQYF. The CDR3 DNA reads TGTGCCAGCAGCTTGATGGGTTCAGAAATGGACGAGCAGTACTTC.

The CDR3 sequence: CASRQRAGYEQYF. As DNA, the CDR3 is TGTGCCAGCAGACAGAGGGCCGGCTACGAGCAGTACTTC. The chain links TRBV27 to TRBJ2-7, with D possibly TRBD2 on 5 matching bases. Trimming removed 6 bases from V and 3 bases from J, with 12 bases in between. The CDR3 length is 13 residues. Germline lookup yields CDR1 MNHEY and CDR2 SMNVEV (reference sequence).

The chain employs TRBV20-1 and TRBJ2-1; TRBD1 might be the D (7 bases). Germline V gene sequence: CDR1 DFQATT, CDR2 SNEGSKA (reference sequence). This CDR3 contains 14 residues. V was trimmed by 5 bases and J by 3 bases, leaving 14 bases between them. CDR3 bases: TGCAGTGCTCGGGTGCAGGGGGGCTACAATGAGCAGTTCTTC. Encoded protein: CSARVQGGYNEQFF.

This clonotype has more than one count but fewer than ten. CDR3 amino acids: CASSYGLAGAENIQYF. The CDR3 coding sequence is TGTGCCAGCAGTTACGGCTTAGCGGGAGCTGAAAACATTCAGTACTTC. The rearrangement links TRBV6-2 or TRBV6-3 to TRBJ2-4; 9 bases line up with TRBD2. V shed 2 bases, J shed 5 bases, and the junction held 7 bases outside the gene matches. Germline V gene sequence: CDR1 MNHEY, CDR2 SVGEGT. This CDR3 region has 16 residues.

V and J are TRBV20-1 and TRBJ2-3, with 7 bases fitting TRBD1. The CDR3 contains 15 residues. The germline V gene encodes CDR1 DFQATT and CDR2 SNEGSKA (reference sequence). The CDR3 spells CSNIPGGSATDTQYF. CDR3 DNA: TGCAGCAATATCCCAGGGGGATCCGCGACAGATACGCAGTATTTT.

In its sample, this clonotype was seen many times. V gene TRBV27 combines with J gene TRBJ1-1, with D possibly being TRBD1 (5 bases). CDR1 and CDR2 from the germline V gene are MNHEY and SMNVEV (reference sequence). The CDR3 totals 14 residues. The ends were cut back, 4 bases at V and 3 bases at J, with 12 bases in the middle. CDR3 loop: CASSSNPGHTEAFF. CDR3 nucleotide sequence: TGTGCCAGCAGTTCCAACCCAGGGCACACTGAAGCTTTCTTT.

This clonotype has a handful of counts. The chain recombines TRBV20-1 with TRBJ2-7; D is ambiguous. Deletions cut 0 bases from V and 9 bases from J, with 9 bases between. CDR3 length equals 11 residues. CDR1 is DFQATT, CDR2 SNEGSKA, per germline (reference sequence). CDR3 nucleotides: TGCAGTGCTAGAGATGGGTTCGGGCAGTACTTC. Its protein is CSARDGFGQYF.

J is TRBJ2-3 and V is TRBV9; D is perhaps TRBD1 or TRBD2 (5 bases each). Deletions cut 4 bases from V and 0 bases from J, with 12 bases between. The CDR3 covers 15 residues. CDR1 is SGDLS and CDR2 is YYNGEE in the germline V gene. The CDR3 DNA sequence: TGTGCCAGCAGCTCAAGGGGCGGGAGCACAGATACGCAGTATTTT. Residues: CASSSRGGSTDTQYF.

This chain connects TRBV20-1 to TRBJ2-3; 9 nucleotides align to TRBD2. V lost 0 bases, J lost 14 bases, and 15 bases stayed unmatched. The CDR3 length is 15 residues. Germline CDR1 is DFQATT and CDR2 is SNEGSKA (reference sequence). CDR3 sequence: CSARDRSSGGSRTYF. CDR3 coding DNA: TGCAGTGCTAGAGATCGTAGTAGCGGGGGCTCCCGAACGTATTTT.

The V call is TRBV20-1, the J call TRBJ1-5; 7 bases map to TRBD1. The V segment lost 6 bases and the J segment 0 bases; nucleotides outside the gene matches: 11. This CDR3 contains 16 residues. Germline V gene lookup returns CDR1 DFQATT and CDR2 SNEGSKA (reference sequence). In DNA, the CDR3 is TGCAGTGCGCTTGTACAGGGGACATATAGCAATCAGCCCCAGCATTTT. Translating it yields CSALVQGTYSNQPQHF.